A single sample is the source of the 8 T cell receptor beta chains below, sequenced in a study of T-cell reconstitution after alpha-beta-depleted transplantation in children. This sample's TCRbeta library carried unique molecular identifier barcodes. TCRdb recomputed calls from the PCR reads with MiXCR, one row per CDR3 protein. The sample shows some 110,000 distinct CDR3 sequences, approximately 10% of them seen only once. The sequencing used PBMCs, collected before TCRalphabeta/CD19-depleted stem cell transplant. The receptors were gathered from a boy aged 2 to 9 with acute lymphoblastic leukemia, due to receive a stem cell transplant.

This chain links TRBV29-1 with TRBJ2-5; D remains ambiguous. CDR3 size: 13 residues. CDR1 is SQVTM and CDR2 is ANQGSEA in the germline V gene. Trimming cost V 3 bases and J 1 base, with 9 bases left between them. The CDR3 DNA sequence: TGCAGCGTTGAGGAACAGATCCAAGAGACCCAGTACTTC. Its protein is CSVEEQIQETQYF.

This clonotype was detected many times. CDR3 protein: CSAPGHPQTYEQYF. The CDR3 region has the DNA TGCAGTGCCCCAGGACATCCCCAGACCTACGAGCAGTACTTC. V usage is TRBV20-1 and J usage is TRBJ2-7, with TRBD1 as a possible D gene (5 bases). The CDR3 loop spans 14 amino acids. CDR1 is DFQATT, CDR2 SNEGSKA, per germline (reference sequence). Trimming removed 6 bases from V and 2 bases from J, with 17 bases in between.

The sample holds a few counts of this clonotype. This sequence joins TRBV7-9 and TRBJ2-1; D unresolved. V lost 1 base and J 4 bases, leaving 14 bases between the germline ends. The CDR3 spans 16 residues. The germline CDR1 and CDR2 sequences are SEHNR and FQNEAQ (reference sequence). The CDR3 is CASSLVAGSGYNEQFF. The CDR3 DNA sequence: TGTGCCAGCAGCTTAGTTGCAGGAAGTGGGTACAATGAGCAGTTCTTC.

This clonotype was counted ten times or more. This rearrangement joins TRBV20-1 to TRBJ2-3; unclear D gene. V lost 5 bases and J lost 6, with 15 bases in between. The germline gives CDR1 DFQATT, CDR2 SNEGSKA (reference sequence). This CDR3 is built from 13 residues. CDR3 amino acids: CSASPLLWDTQYF. In DNA form, the CDR3 reads TGCAGTGCTTCCCCGTTGCTGTGGGATACGCAGTATTTT.

This clonotype is a singleton in its sample. The CDR3 does not end in the conserved phenylalanine or tryptophan, so this is likely a read error. The chain uses TRBV5-1 and TRBJ2-3, with 8 bases matching TRBD2. There are 16 residues in the CDR3. Germline V gene data show CDR1 as SGHRS and CDR2 as YFSETQ. Trimming cost V 1 base and J 2 bases; bases outside gene matches: 6. CDR3 coding DNA: TGCGCCAGCAGCTTGATGAGCGGGAGCCCCACAGATACGCAGTATTAT. Its translation: CASSLMSGSPTDTQYY.

This CDR3 is CSAQPLVGAFF. In nucleotides, the CDR3 is TGCAGTGCTCAGCCACTGGTAGGGGCTTTCTTT. This chain links TRBV20-1 with TRBJ1-1; no reliable D call. Deletions cut 5 bases from V and 11 bases from J, with 15 bases between. From germline, CDR1 is DFQATT and CDR2 SNEGSKA (reference sequence). The CDR3 contains 11 residues.

This chain uses TRBV5-1 with TRBJ2-7; D is perhaps TRBD1 or TRBD2 (6 bases each). The length of the CDR3 is 14 residues. The V end lost 1 base, the J end lost 2 bases, and 10 bases lay between the germline ends. The germline gives CDR1 SGHRS, CDR2 YFSETQ. As DNA, the CDR3 is TGCGCCAGCAGCTTGTTAGGGGGGACCTACGAGCAGTACTTC. This translates into CASSLLGGTYEQYF.

There are a few counts of this clonotype. V and J are TRBV27 and TRBJ2-2; the match to TRBD1 covers 9 bases. The CDR3 has 14 residues. Germline lookup yields CDR1 MNHEY and CDR2 SMNVEV (reference sequence). With V trimmed by 8 bases and J by 4 bases, 5 bases remained unmatched. CDR3 nucleotides: TGTGCCAGCCGAGGACAGGGGAGCACCGGGGAGCTGTTTTTT. This codes for CASRGQGSTGELFF.